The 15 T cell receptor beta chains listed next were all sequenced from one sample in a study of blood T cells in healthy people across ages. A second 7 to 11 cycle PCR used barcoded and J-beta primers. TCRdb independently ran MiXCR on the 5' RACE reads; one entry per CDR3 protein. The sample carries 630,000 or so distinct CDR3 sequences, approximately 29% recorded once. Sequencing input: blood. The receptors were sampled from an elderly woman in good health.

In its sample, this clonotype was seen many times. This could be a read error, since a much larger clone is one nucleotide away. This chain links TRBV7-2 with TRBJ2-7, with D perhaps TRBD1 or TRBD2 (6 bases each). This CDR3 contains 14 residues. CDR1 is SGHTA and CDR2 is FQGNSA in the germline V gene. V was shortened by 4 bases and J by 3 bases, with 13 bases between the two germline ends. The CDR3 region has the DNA TGTGCCAGCAGCTGTGGAGGGGGATTCTACGAGCAGTACTTC. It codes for CASSCGGGFYEQYF.

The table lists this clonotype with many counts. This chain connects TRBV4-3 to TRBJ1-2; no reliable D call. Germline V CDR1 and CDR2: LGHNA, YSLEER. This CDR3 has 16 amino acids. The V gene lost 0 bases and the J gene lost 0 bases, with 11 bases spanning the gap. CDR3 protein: CASSQDWQNPNYGYTF. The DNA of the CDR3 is TGCGCCAGCAGCCAAGATTGGCAGAATCCTAACTATGGCTACACCTTC.

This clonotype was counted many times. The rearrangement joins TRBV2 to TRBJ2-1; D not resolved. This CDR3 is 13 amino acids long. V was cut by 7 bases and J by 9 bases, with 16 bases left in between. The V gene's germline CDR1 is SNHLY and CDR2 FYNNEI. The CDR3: CASTIDMSTEQFF. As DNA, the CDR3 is TGTGCCAGCACTATTGACATGAGTACTGAGCAGTTCTTC.

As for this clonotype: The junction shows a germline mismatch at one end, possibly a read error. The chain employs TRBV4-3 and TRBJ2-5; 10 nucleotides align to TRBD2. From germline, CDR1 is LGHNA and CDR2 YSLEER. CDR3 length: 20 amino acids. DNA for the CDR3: TGCGCCGGCAGCCTCCCGGGCACTAGCGGGGCCACCCCCTACCTAGAGACCCTGTACTTC. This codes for CAGSLPGTSGATPYLETLYF.

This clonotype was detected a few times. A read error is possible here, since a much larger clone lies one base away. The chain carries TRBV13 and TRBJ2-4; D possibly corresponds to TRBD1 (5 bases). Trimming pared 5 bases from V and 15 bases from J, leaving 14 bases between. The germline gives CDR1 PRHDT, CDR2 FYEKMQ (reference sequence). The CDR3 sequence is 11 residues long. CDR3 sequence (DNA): TGTGCCAGCAGCGACAGAAACGAGCGGTACTTC. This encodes CASSDRNERYF. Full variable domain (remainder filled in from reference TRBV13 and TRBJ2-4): AAGVIQSPRHLIKEKRETATLKCYPIPRHDTVYWYQQGPGQDPQFLISFYEKMQSDKGSIPDRFSAQQFSDYHSELNMSSLELGDSALYFCASSDRNERYFGAGTRLSVL.

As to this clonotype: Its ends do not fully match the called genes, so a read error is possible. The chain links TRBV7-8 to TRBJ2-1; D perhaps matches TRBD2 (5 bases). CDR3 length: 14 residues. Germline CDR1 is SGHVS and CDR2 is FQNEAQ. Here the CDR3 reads CANSSPGDYNEQFF. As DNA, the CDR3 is TGTGCCAACAGCTCCCCCGGGGACTACAATGAGCAGTTCTTC.

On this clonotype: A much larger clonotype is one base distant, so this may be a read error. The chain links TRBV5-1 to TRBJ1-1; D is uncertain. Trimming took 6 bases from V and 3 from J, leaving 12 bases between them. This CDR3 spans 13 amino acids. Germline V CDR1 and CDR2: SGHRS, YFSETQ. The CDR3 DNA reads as TGCGCCAGCATTAACCGGGGTGACACTGAAGCTTTCTTT. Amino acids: CASINRGDTEAFF.

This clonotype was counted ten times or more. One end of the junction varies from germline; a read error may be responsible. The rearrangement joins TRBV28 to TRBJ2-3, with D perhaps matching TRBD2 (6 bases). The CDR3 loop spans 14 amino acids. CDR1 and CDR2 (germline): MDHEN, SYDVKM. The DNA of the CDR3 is TGTGCCAGTAGTTTAGGTGGTTTGGAGGGTACGCAGTATTTT. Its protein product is CASSLGGLEGTQYF.

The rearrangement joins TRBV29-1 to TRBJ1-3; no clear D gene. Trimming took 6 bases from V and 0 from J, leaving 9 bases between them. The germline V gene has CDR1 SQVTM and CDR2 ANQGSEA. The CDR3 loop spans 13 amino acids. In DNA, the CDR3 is TGCAGCGTGCGTAGTGCCTCTGGAAACACCATATATTTT. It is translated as CSVRSASGNTIYF.

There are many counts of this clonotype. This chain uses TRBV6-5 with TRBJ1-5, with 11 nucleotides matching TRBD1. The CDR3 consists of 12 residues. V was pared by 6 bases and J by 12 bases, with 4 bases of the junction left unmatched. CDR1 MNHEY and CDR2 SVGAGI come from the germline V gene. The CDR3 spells CASSPGTGGQHF. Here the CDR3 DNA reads TGTGCCAGCAGCCCCGGGACAGGGGGCCAGCATTTT.

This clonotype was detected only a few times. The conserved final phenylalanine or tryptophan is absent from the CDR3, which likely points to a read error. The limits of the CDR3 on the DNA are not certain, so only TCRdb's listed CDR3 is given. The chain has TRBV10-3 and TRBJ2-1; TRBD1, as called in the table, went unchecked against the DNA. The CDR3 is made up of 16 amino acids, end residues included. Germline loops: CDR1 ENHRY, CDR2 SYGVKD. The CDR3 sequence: CAISRTGRQRGAEEFV.

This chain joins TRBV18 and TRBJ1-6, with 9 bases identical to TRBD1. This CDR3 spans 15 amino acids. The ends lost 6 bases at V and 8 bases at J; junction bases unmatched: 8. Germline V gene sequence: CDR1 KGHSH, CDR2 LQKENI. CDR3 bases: TGTGCCAGCTCCTCAGGACAGGGGAAGGATTCACCCCTCCACTTT. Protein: CASSSGQGKDSPLHF.

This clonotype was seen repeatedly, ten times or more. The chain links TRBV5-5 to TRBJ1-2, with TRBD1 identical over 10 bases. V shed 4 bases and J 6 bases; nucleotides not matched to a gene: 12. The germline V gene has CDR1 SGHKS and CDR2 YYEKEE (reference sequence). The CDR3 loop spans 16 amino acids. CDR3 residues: CASSPTGQGTTNGYTF. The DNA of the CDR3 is TGTGCCAGCAGCCCGACGGGACAGGGGACAACTAATGGCTACACCTTC.

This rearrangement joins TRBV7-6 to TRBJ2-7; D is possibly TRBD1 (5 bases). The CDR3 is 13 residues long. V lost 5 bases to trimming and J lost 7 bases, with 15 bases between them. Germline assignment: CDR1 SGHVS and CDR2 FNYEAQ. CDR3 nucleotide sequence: TGTGCCAGCAGCCCCCCTGGGGCCCTGGAGCAGTACTTC. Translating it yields CASSPPGALEQYF. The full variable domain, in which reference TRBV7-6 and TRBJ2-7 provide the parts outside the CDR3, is GAGVSQSPRYKVTKRGQDVALRCDPISGHVSLYWYRQALGQGPEFLTYFNYEAQQDKSGLPNDRFSAERPEGSISTLTIQRTEQRDSAMYRCASSPPGALEQYFGPGTRLTVT.

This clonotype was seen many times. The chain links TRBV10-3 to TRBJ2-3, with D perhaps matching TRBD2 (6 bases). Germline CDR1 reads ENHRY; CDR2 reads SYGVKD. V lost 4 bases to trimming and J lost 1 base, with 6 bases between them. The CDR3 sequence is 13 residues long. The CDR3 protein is CAISGGGTDTQYF. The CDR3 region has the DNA TGTGCCATCAGTGGGGGGGGCACAGATACGCAGTATTTT.